These 7 T cell receptor beta chains were sequenced from one sample in a study of blood T cell repertoires in COVID-19. Sequencing was performed with immunoSEQ multiplex PCR; in TCRdb, only in-frame clones are kept and a portion is missing. The sample holds 150,000 to 200,000 clones, roughly 80% seen once. What was sequenced was PBMCs or T cells enriched from blood (not recorded which). The receptors were sampled from a woman between 45 and 65 years old who had recovered from COVID-19.

This clone was seen more than once but under ten times. The chain links TRBV13 to TRBJ2-7, with 11 bases lining up with TRBD2. The CDR3 has 16 residues. Germline V lookup: CDR1 PRHDT, CDR2 FYEKMQ (reference sequence). J was trimmed by 2 bases and V by 0 bases; bases with no gene match: 3. As DNA, the CDR3 is TGTGCCAGCAGCTTAGGGCAGACTAGCGGGACCTACGAGCAGTACTTC. Its translation is CASSLGQTSGTYEQYF.

J is TRBJ1-3 and V is TRBV2, with 11 bases lining up with TRBD1. Germline trimming cut 9 bases from V and 0 bases from J; bases unmatched to any gene: 7. Germline V gene lookup returns CDR1 SNHLY and CDR2 FYNNEI. This CDR3 contains 16 residues. The DNA for the CDR3 is TGTGCCAGTCTCCCGGGACAGGGGGACTCTGGAAACACCATATATTTT. This gives the protein CASLPGQGDSGNTIYF.

V is TRBV10-3 and J is TRBJ1-5, with TRBD1 matching 7 bases. CDR1 ENHRY and CDR2 SYGVKD come from the germline V gene. The CDR3 runs 14 residues. The V and J ends lost 7 bases and 0 bases, in that order; junction bases with no gene match: 3. CDR3 DNA sequence: TGTGCCATCAAAGGACAGGATAGCAATCAGCCCCAGCATTTT. Translation: CAIKGQDSNQPQHF.

The rearrangement uses TRBV2 and TRBJ2-2; 10 nucleotides match TRBD1. Trimming cost V 6 bases and J 5 bases; bases outside gene matches: 6. The CDR3 covers 15 residues. Germline V gene sequence: CDR1 SNHLY, CDR2 FYNNEI. Here the CDR3 reads CASRGQGGVTGELFF. CDR3 bases: TGTGCCAGCAGAGGACAGGGGGGAGTAACCGGGGAGCTGTTTTTT.

This rearrangement joins TRBV19 to TRBJ2-6; no firm D call. V was cut by 4 bases and J by 0 bases, with 7 bases left in between. This CDR3 is 15 amino acids long. The V gene's germline CDR1 is LNHDA and CDR2 SQIVND (reference sequence). CDR3 sequence reads: CASSTQFSGANVLTF. The CDR3 coding sequence is TGTGCCAGTAGTACTCAGTTCTCTGGGGCCAACGTCCTGACTTTC.

The V and J genes are TRBV10-1 and TRBJ1-3; 11 bases are shared with TRBD1. The germline gives CDR1 WNHNN, CDR2 SYGVQD (reference sequence). The V gene end was trimmed by 3 bases and the J gene end by 3 bases; junction bases not matched to a gene: 4. This CDR3 is 16 amino acids long. The CDR3 reads CASSDGTGGFGNTIYF. The CDR3 DNA follows: TGCGCCAGCAGTGATGGGACAGGGGGTTTTGGAAACACCATATATTTT.

The genes are TRBV24-1 and TRBJ1-1; D is unclear. Germline CDR1 reads KGHDR; CDR2 reads SFDVKD. The ends were cut back, 4 bases at V and 5 bases at J, with 7 bases in the middle. The CDR3 runs to 12 residues. The CDR3 nucleotides are TGTGCCACCAGTGAACGGGGAACTGAAGCTTTCTTT. Protein product: CATSERGTEAFF.